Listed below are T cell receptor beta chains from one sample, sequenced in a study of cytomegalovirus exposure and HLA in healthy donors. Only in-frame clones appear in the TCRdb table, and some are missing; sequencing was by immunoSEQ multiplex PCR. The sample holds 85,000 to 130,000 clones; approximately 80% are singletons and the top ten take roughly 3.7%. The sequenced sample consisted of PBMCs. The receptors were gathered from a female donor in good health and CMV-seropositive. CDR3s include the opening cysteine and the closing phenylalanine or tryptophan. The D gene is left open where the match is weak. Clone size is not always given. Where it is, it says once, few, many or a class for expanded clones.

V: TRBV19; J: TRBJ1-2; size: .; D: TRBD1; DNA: TGTGCCAGTAGTCTCCGGCCGACAGGGCCAACAATCTATGGCTACACCTTC; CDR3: CASSLRPTGPTIYGYTF
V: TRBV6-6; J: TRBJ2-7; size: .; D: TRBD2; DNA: TGTGCCAGCAGTTTCGGACTAGCGGGGGGAACCTACGAGCAGTACTTC; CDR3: CASSFGLAGGTYEQYF
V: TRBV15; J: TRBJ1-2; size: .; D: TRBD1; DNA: TGTGCCACCAGCACTAGGACAGGGGGCCGGTATGGCTACACCTTC; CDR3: CATSTRTGGRYGYTF
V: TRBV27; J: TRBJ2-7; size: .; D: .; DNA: TGTGCCAGCAGCTTCTCCGCGGGACAGCGCCAATACGAGCAGTACTTC; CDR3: CASSFSAGQRQYEQYF
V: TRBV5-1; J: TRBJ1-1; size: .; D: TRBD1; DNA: TGCGCCAGCAGCTCCTTACAGGGGTGGAACACTGAAGCTTTCTTT; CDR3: CASSSLQGWNTEAFF
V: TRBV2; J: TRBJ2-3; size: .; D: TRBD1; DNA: TGTGCCAGCAGTGAAGCCAAAATATCCGGGACAGGGGGGACAGATACGCAGTATTTT; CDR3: CASSEAKISGTGGTDTQYF
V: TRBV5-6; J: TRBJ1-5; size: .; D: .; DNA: TGTGCCAGCAGCTTGACAGGGTTACAGCAGCCCCAGCATTTT; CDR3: CASSLTGLQQPQHF
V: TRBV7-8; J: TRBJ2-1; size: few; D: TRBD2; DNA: TGTGCCAGCAGCTTAGTAGCGGGAGAGGTTGAGCAGTTCTTC; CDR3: CASSLVAGEVEQFF
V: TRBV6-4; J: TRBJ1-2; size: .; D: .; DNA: TGTGCCAGCAGTTTAATCCCCCCCTCGGGTGGCTACACCTTC; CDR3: CASSLIPPSGGYTF
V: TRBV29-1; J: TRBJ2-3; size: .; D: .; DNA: TGCAGCGTTGAGCGGGGGCGGGGCACAGATACGCAGTATTTT; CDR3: CSVERGRGTDTQYF
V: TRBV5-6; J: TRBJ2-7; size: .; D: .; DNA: TGTGCCAGCAGCTTGTGGGCGCCGAACTCCTACGAGCAGTACTTC; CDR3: CASSLWAPNSYEQYF
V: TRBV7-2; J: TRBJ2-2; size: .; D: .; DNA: TGTGCCAGCAGCCTACGAACGCTCTCCCGGGGCACCGGGGAGCTGTTTTTT; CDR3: CASSLRTLSRGTGELFF
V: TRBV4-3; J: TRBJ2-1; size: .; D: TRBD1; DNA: TGCGCCAGCAGCCAGGGGACAGAACTGAGGAATGAGCAGTTCTTC; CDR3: CASSQGTELRNEQFF
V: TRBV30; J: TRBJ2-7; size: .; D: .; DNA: TGTGCCTGGAGGGCCGGGGGCTACGAGCAGTACTTC; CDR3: CAWRAGGYEQYF
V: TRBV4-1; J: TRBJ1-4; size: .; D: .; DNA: TGCGCCAGCAGCCACGGGAGGAGGGCAACTAATGAAAAACTGTTTTTT; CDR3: CASSHGRRATNEKLFF
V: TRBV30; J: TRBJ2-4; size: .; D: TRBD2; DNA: TGTGCCTGGAGTGTAACGCGGGGGGGTCCTTCAGCCAAAAACAGTCAGTACTTC; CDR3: CAWSVTRGGPSAKNSQYF
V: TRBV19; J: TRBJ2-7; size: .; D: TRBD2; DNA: TGTGCCAGTAGAGAGACGGGACTAACAAGCGAGCAGTACTTC; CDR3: CASRETGLTSEQYF
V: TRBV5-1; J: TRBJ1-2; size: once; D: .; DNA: TGCGCCAGCAGCGACGACCGGGACACAAAAGCTAACTATGGCTACACCTTC; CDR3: CASSDDRDTKANYGYTF
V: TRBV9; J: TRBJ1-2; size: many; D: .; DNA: TGTGCCAGCAGCTGGGATTCCGGGACACCCTTTGAGGGCTACACCTTC; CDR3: CASSWDSGTPFEGYTF
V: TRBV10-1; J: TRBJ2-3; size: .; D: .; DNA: TGCGCCAGCAGTGCTGGCGGCAGCACAGATACGCAGTATTTT; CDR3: CASSAGGSTDTQYF
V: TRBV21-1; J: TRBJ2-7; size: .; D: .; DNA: .; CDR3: CASTWGQGTYEQYF
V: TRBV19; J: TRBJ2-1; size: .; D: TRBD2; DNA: TGTGCCAGTAGTATACCCAGCGGGGGGGCCTTGTACAATGAGCAGTTCTTC; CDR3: CASSIPSGGALYNEQFF
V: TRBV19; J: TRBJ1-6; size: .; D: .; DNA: TGTGCCAGTAAGGAGGTCCATAATTCACCCCTCCACTTT; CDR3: CASKEVHNSPLHF
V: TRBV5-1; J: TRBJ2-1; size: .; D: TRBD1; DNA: TGCGCCAGCACCGGGACAGGGAGGTATGAGCAGTTCTTC; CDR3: CASTGTGRYEQFF
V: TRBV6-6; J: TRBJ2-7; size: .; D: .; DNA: TGTGCCAGCAGTTCTGGAGGATACGAGCAGTACTTC; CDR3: CASSSGGYEQYF
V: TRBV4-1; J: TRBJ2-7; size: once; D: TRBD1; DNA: TGCGCCAGCAGCCAAGATTTGGGACAGGGGAAGTACGAGCAGTACTTC; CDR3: CASSQDLGQGKYEQYF
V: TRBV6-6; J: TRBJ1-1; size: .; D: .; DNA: TGTGCCAGCGTCGCAGGGAACACTGAAGCTTTCTTT; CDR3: CASVAGNTEAFF
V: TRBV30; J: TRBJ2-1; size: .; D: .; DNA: TGTGCCTGGAGTGCTATCCCCACGGGGGAGCAGTTCTTC; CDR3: CAWSAIPTGEQFF
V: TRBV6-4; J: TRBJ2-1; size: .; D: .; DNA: TGTGCCAGCAGTGTAGAGACAGGCGGCAATGAGCAGTTCTTC; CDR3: CASSVETGGNEQFF
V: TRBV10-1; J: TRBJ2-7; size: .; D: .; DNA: TGCGCCAGCAGTGGGGTCAGGGCTGGGGAGCAGTACTTC; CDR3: CASSGVRAGEQYF
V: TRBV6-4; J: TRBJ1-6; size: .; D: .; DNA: TGTGCCAGCAGATCAACTAACAGGGCCAATTCACCCCTCCACTTT; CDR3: CASRSTNRANSPLHF
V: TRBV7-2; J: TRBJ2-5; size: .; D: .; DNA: TGTGCCAGCAGCCCTTATGGCGGAGGGGAGACCCAGTACTTC; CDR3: CASSPYGGGETQYF
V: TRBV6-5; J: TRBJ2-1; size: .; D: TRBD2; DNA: TGTGCCAGCAGTTACGCACTAGCGGGGGGGAGAAATGAGCAGTTCTTC; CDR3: CASSYALAGGRNEQFF
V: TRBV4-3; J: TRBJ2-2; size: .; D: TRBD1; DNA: TGCGCCAGCAGCCAAGATCTTGTGAGACAGGGGGCATCCGGGGAGCTGTTTTTT; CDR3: CASSQDLVRQGASGELFF
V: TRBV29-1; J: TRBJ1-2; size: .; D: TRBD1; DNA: TGCAGCACCCGAGAGGGGGCGAGCAACTATGGCTACACCTTC; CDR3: CSTREGASNYGYTF
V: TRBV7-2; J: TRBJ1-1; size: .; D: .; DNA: TGTGCCAGCAGCCTAGACAGGTGGAACACTGAAGCTTTCTTT; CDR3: CASSLDRWNTEAFF
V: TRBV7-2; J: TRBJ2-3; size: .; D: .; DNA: TGTGCCAGCAGCTTCAACACTAGAGAATCAGGGGCAGATACGCAGTATTTT; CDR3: CASSFNTRESGADTQYF
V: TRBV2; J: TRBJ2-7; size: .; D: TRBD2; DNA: TGTGCCAGCGGCCGGGACTATACCTCCTACGAGCAGTACTTC; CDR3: CASGRDYTSYEQYF
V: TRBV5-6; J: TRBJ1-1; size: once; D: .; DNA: TGTGCCAGCAGCTTGAAACACGGGGAGAACACTGAAGCTTTCTTT; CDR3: CASSLKHGENTEAFF
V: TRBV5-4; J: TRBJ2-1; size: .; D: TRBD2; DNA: TGTGCCAGCAGCTTGGAAGGCGCGGGGGGCCTCAATGAGCAGTTCTTC; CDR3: CASSLEGAGGLNEQFF
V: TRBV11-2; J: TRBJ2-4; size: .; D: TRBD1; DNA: TGTGCCAGCAGCCTAAGAGAGTTCGGGGACAGGGTTGGAAACATTCAGTACTTC; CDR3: CASSLREFGDRVGNIQYF
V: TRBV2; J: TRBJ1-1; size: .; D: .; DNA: TGTGCCAGCAGTGAAAGACAGGCCACGAACACTGAAGCTTTCTTT; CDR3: CASSERQATNTEAFF
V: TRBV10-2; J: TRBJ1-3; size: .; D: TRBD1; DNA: TGCGCCAGCAGCCTACAGGGGGCCGGAAACACCATATATTTT; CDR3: CASSLQGAGNTIYF
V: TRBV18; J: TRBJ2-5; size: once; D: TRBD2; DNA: TGTGCCAGCTCACCTAACCGGGAGGAGCAGTACTTC; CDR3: CASSPNREEQYF
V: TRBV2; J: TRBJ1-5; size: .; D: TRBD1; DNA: TGTGCCAGCAGAAGGACAGGGAATCAGCCCCAGCATTTT; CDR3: CASRRTGNQPQHF
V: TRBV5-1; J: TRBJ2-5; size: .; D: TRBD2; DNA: TGCGCCAGCAGCTCGGCGGGAGTTCGCGGGCAGTACTTC; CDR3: CASSSAGVRGQYF
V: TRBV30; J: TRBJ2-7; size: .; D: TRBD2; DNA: TGTGCCTGGAGCGCGGGAGGGCCGTCGGCCGAGCAGTACTTC; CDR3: CAWSAGGPSAEQYF
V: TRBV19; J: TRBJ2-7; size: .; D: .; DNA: TGTGCCAGTAGTATGACTGGGGAGCAGTACTTC; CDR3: CASSMTGEQYF
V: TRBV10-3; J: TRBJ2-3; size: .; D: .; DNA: TGTGCCATCAGTGAGTCCCCGAGGGATACGCAGTATTTT; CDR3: CAISESPRDTQYF
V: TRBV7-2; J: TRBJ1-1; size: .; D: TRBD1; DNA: TGTGCCAGCAGCGTTACGACAGGGTCCGCTGAAGCTTTCTTT; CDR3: CASSVTTGSAEAFF
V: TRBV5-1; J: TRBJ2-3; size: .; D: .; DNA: TGCGCCAGCAGCTTGCCGGGATCAGGGGTCGATACGCAGTATTTT; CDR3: CASSLPGSGVDTQYF
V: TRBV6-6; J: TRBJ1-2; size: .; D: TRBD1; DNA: TGTGCCAGCTCCCCTCCGGGACAGGGGTCTGGCTACACCTTC; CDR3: CASSPPGQGSGYTF